This T cell receptor (beta chain) comes out of a study of cytomegalovirus exposure and HLA in healthy donors. General study results and limits: In a later analysis, most CMV-associated TCR beta chains appeared HLA-restricted. Researchers counted 150 to 200 TCR beta chains as cytomegalovirus-associated. Immune exposure data for these donors was limited to CMV serostatus. Analyses of presence and absence presupposed an approximately uniform sequencing depth across donors.

This clone appeared once. The antigen remains undetermined. PCR involved 60 Vbeta and 13 Jbeta primers. Here immunoSEQ multiplex PCR was the method, and the copy in TCRdb shows in-frame clones only, minus some. The repertoire consists of some 200,000 clones, with 78% occurring once and the leading ten covering roughly 2.7%. CDR3 size: 12 residues. V was trimmed by 0 bases and J by 6 bases, leaving 6 bases between them. Germline V gene data show CDR1 as SGDLS and CDR2 as YYNGEE. The chain combines TRBV9 with TRBJ1-2; unclear D gene. The receptor's source is a female donor in good health and CMV-seronegative. The source material was PBMCs. The CDR3 region has the DNA TGTGCCAGCAGCGTAGGCGGAAATGGCTACACCTTC. It yields the protein CASSVGGNGYTF.